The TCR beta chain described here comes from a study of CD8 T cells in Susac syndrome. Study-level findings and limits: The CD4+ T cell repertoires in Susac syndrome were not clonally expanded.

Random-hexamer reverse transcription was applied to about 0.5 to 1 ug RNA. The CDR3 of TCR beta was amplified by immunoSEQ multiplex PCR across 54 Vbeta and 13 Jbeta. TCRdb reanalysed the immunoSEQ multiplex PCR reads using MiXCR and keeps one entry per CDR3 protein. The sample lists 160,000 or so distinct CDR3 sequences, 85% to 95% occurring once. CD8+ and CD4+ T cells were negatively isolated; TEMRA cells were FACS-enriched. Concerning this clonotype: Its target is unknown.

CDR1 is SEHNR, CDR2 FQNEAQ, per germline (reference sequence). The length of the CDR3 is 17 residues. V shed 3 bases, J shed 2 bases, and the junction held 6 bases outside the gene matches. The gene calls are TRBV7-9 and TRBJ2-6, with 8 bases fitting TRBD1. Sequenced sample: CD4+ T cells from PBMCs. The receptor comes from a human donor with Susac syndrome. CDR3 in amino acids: CASSFGTGSAGANVLTF. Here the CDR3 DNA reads TGTGCCAGCAGCTTTGGGACAGGATCGGCTGGGGCCAACGTCCTGACTTTC.